This record covers a single TCR beta chain. Produced via immunoSEQ multiplex PCR; TCRdb's table is partial and in-frame only. The data contain tens of thousands of clones, over 80% of them singletons. V was pared by 3 bases and J by 2 bases, with 19 bases of the junction left unmatched. This CDR3 is built from 21 residues. Germline CDR1 is LGHNA and CDR2 is YNFKEQ. The data stem from a study of T cell changes during pregnancy in multiple sclerosis. This sequence originates from a female donor with multiple sclerosis, enrolled in a pregnancy study. The source was peripheral blood, collected after pregnancy. The genes are TRBV4-2 and TRBJ2-7, with TRBD2 matching over 13 bases. As DNA, the CDR3 is TGTGCCAGCAGCCAGGGGTTGAGGACTAGCGGGAGTACTGGCCAAACCTACGAGCAGTACTTC. Residues: CASSQGLRTSGSTGQTYEQYF.